This T cell receptor beta chain emerged from a study of T cell changes during pregnancy in multiple sclerosis. V was clipped by 3 bases and J by 4 bases; unmatched bases: 9. The germline V gene has CDR1 LNHDA and CDR2 SQIVND (reference sequence). This CDR3 is built from 16 residues. TCRdb keeps only in-frame clones here, not all; method: immunoSEQ multiplex PCR. The data show 85,000 to 110,000 clones, 85% to 95% seen once. This clonotype was sampled from a female donor with multiple sclerosis, enrolled in a pregnancy study. This chain links TRBV19 with TRBJ1-5, with 7 bases aligning to TRBD1. The starting material was peripheral blood, obtained after pregnancy. The CDR3: CASSIRGQAGNQPQHF. As DNA, the CDR3 is TGTGCCAGTAGTATCAGAGGACAGGCTGGGAATCAGCCCCAGCATTTT. Together with reference TRBV19 and TRBJ1-5, the CDR3 gives the full variable domain: DGGITQSPKYLFRKEGQNVTLSCEQNLNHDAMYWYRQDPGQGLRLIYYSQIVNDFQKGDIAEGYSVSREKKESFPLTVTSAQKNPTAFYLCASSIRGQAGNQPQHFGDGTRLSIL.